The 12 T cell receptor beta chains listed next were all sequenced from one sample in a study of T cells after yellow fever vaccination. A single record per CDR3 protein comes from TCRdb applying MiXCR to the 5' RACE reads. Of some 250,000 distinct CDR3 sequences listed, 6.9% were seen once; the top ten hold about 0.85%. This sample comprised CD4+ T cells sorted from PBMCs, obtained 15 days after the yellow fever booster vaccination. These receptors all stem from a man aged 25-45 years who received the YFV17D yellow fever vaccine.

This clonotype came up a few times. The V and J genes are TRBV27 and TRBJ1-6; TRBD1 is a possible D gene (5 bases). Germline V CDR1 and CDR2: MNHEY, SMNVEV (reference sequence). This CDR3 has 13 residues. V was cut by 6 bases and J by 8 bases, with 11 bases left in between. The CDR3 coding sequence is TGTGCCAGCAGGGGGGACGGATATTCACCCCTCCACTTT. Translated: CASRGDGYSPLHF.

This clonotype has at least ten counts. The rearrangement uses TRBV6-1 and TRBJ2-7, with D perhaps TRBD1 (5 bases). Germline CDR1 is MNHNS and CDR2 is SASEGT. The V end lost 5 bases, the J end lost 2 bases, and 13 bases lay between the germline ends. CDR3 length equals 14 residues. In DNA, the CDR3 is TGTGCCAGCAGTAGGACACTTATAACCTACGAGCAGTACTTC. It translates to CASSRTLITYEQYF.

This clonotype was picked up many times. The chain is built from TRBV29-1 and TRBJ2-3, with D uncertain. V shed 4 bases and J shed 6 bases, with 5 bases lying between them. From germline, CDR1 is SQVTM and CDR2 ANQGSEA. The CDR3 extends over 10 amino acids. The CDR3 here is CSVGKDTQYF. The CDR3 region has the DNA TGCAGCGTTGGAAAGGATACGCAGTATTTT.

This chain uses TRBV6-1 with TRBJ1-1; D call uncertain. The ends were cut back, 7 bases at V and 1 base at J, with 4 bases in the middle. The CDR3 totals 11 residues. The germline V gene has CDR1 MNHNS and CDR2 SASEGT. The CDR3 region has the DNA TGTGCCAGCAAAGGGAACACTGAAGCTTTCTTT. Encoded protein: CASKGNTEAFF.

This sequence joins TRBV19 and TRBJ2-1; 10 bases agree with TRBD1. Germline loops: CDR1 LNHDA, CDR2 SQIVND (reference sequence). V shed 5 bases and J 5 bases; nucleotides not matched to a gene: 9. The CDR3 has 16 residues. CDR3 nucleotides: TGTGCCAGTAGTCACCCCCGGGACAGGGGAAACAATGAGCAGTTCTTC. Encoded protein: CASSHPRDRGNNEQFF.

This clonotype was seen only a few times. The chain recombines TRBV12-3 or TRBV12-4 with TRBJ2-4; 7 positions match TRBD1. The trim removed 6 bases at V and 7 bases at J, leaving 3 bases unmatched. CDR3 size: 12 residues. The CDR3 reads CASRFRGNIQYF. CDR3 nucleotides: TGTGCCAGCAGATTCAGGGGGAACATTCAGTACTTC.

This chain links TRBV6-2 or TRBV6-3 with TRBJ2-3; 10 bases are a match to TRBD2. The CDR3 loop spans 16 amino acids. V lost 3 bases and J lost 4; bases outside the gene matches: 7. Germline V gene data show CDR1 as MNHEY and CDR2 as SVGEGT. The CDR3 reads CASSYSEREGPDTQYF. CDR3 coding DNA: TGTGCCAGCAGTTATTCGGAGCGGGAGGGCCCAGATACGCAGTATTTT.

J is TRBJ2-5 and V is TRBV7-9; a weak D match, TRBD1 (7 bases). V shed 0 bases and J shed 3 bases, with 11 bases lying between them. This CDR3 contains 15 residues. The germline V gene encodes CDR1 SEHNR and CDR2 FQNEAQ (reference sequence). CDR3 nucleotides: TGTGCCAGCAGCTTAGCGCGCGGGACAGAAGAGACCCAGTACTTC. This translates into CASSLARGTEETQYF.

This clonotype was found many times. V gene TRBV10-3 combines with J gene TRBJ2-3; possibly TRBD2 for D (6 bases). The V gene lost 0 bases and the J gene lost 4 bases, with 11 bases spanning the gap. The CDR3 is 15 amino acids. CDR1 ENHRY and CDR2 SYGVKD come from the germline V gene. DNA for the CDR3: TGTGCCATCAGTGAGTCCGGGGGATCCCCAGATACGCAGTATTTT. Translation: CAISESGGSPDTQYF.

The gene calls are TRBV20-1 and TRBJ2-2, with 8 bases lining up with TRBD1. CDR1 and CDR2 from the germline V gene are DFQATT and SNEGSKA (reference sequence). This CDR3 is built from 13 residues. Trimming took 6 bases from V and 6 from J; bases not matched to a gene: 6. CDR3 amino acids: CSAWDRPAGELFF. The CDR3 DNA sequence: TGCAGTGCCTGGGACAGGCCGGCCGGGGAGCTGTTTTTT.

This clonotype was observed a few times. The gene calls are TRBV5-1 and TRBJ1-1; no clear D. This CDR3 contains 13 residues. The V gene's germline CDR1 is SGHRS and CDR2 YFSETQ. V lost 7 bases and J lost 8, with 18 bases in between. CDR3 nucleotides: TGCGCCAGCTCTCTTACCCTAGGATGGGAAGCTTTCTTT. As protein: CASSLTLGWEAFF.

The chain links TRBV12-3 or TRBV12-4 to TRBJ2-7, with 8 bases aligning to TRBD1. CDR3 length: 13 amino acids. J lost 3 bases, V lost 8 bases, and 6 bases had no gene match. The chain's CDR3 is CASGQGKGYEQYF. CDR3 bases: TGTGCCAGCGGACAGGGTAAGGGCTACGAGCAGTACTTC.